This entry lists 22 T cell receptor beta chains sequenced from one sample in a study of graft-versus-host responses after intestinal transplantation. Produced via immunoSEQ multiplex PCR; TCRdb's table is partial and in-frame only. The sample lists some 110,000 clones, 90% seen once, with approximately 0.18% in the top ten. Their target antigens are unknown. This sample comprised unstimulated CD4+ T cells sorted from spleen or lymph node cells, obtained before intestinal transplant. The receptors stem from a human donor who received an intestinal transplant.

V and J are TRBV18 and TRBJ2-7; D ambiguous. Germline V gene sequence: CDR1 KGHSH, CDR2 LQKENI. V shed 1 base and J shed 4 bases, with 5 bases lying between them. The CDR3 loop spans 12 amino acids. CDR3 in amino acids: CASSPQQYEQYF. CDR3 bases: TGTGCCAGCTCACCACAGCAATACGAGCAGTACTTC.

The chain couples TRBV6-5 to TRBJ2-1, with 9 positions matching TRBD2. In germline, CDR1 is MNHEY, CDR2 SVGAGI. V dropped 8 bases and J dropped 7; count of bases not matched to a gene: 6. This CDR3 is 13 amino acids long. The CDR3 region has the DNA TGTGCCAGCGGCGGTAGCGGGAGAAATGAGCAGTTCTTC. Its translation: CASGGSGRNEQFF.

This sequence joins TRBV18 and TRBJ2-2; perhaps TRBD1 as D (7 bases). Trimming removed 0 bases at V and 5 bases at J, with 13 bases between. CDR1 and CDR2 from the germline V gene are KGHSH and LQKENI. This CDR3 spans 16 amino acids. CDR3 DNA sequence: TGTGCCAGCTCACCACCGGAAGCAGGGGGGACCGGGGAGCTGTTTTTT. Protein product: CASSPPEAGGTGELFF.

The V gene is TRBV13, the J gene TRBJ2-2; 7 bases line up with TRBD1. V shed 0 bases and J 6 bases; nucleotides not matched to a gene: 10. The CDR3 loop spans 17 amino acids. Germline CDR1 reads PRHDT; CDR2 reads FYEKMQ (reference sequence). The CDR3 sequence: CASSLGPLTGSAGELFF. CDR3 nucleotides: TGTGCCAGCAGCTTAGGCCCATTGACAGGGTCAGCCGGGGAGCTGTTTTTT.

This clone showed up just once. CDR3 amino acids: CASSLAREVAGYTF. CDR3 sequence (DNA): TGTGCCAGCAGCTTGGCCAGGGAGGTGGCCGGCTACACCTTC. The chain links TRBV7-8 to TRBJ1-2; tentative D call: TRBD1 (5 bases). Per germline, CDR1 SGHVS and CDR2 FQNEAQ. V dropped 3 bases and J dropped 8 bases, with 16 bases sitting between them. This CDR3 spans 14 amino acids.

The V gene is TRBV7-2, the J gene TRBJ1-1; no reliable D call. The V gene's germline CDR1 is SGHTA and CDR2 FQGNSA. The CDR3 is 14 residues long. The V end was cut by 1 base, the J end by 2 bases, with 8 bases between. The CDR3 DNA reads as TGTGCCAGCAGCTTAGGGCGGGTTAACACTGAAGCTTTCTTT. It encodes CASSLGRVNTEAFF.

This sequence joins TRBV11-2 and TRBJ2-2; tentatively, D is TRBD1 (6 bases). This CDR3 is built from 16 residues. V lost 6 bases and J lost 6, with 20 bases in between. Germline V gene data show CDR1 as SGHAT and CDR2 as FQNNGV. The CDR3 is CASRMTSGGTAGELFF. In DNA form, the CDR3 reads TGTGCCAGCAGGATGACATCTGGGGGCACGGCCGGGGAGCTGTTTTTT.

The chain is built from TRBV5-1 and TRBJ2-7, with TRBD1 identical over 8 bases. Germline trimming cut 4 bases from V and 3 bases from J; bases unmatched to any gene: 9. CDR1 and CDR2 from the germline V gene are SGHRS and YFSETQ. The CDR3 has 15 residues. The CDR3 nucleotides are TGCGCCAGCAGCCCGAGGACAGGGAGGTACTACGAGCAGTACTTC. This gives the protein CASSPRTGRYYEQYF.

This sequence joins TRBV6-6 and TRBJ1-5, with 7 bases identical to TRBD1. Germline CDR1 is MNHNY and CDR2 is SVGAGI (reference sequence). V was pared by 6 bases and J by 3 bases, with 8 bases of the junction left unmatched. There are 15 residues in the CDR3. CDR3: CASSYGQADNQPQHF. The CDR3 nucleotides read TGTGCCAGCAGCTACGGACAGGCCGACAATCAGCCCCAGCATTTT.

This chain joins TRBV7-2 and TRBJ1-2; TRBD1 might be the D (6 bases). The CDR3 runs 13 residues. Germline V gene data show CDR1 as SGHTA and CDR2 as FQGNSA. V dropped 5 bases and J dropped 2 bases, with 9 bases sitting between them. CDR3 in DNA: TGTGCCAGCAGCCCAGACAGGAACTATGGCTACACCTTC. The encoded protein is CASSPDRNYGYTF.

V usage is TRBV2 and J usage is TRBJ2-6, with D possibly being TRBD1 (6 bases). V lost 4 bases to trimming and J lost 0 bases, with 10 bases between them. The CDR3 contains 16 residues. The germline V gene has CDR1 SNHLY and CDR2 FYNNEI. CDR3 in amino acids: CASSGTAVSGANVLTF. CDR3 sequence (DNA): TGTGCCAGCAGTGGGACAGCGGTCTCTGGGGCCAACGTCCTGACTTTC.

This chain connects TRBV5-1 to TRBJ2-5, with D possibly TRBD1 on 5 matching bases. V was trimmed by 3 bases and J by 1 base, leaving 13 bases between them. The germline gives CDR1 SGHRS, CDR2 YFSETQ. CDR3 length: 15 residues. The CDR3 spells CASSSAGPFQETQYF. In DNA, the CDR3 is TGCGCCAGCAGCTCCGCAGGGCCCTTCCAAGAGACCCAGTACTTC.

J is TRBJ2-1 and V is TRBV28; 10 nucleotides line up with TRBD2. CDR3 length: 15 residues. Germline lookup yields CDR1 MDHEN and CDR2 SYDVKM. The V gene end was trimmed by 9 bases and the J gene end by 1 base; junction bases not matched to a gene: 6. CDR3 nucleotides: TGTGCCAGTCAGAGCGGGAGGGGGTCCTACAATGAGCAGTTCTTC. Protein sequence: CASQSGRGSYNEQFF.

This clone has only a few counts. The V gene is TRBV2, the J gene TRBJ2-7; D perhaps matches TRBD1 (7 bases). This CDR3 comprises 13 residues. V lost 7 bases and J lost 4, with 14 bases in between. Germline V gene sequence: CDR1 SNHLY, CDR2 FYNNEI. CDR3: CASNGRGAYEQYF. As DNA, the CDR3 is TGTGCCAGCAACGGCAGGGGGGCTTACGAGCAGTACTTC.

The chain has TRBV27 and TRBJ2-2, with TRBD2 matching over 13 bases. CDR1 is MNHEY, CDR2 SMNVEV, per germline (reference sequence). This CDR3 contains 17 residues. Losses at the gene ends were 6 bases for V and 6 bases for J; bases not matched to a gene: 10. The CDR3 loop is CASRDNPLAGGSGELFF. The CDR3 DNA reads TGTGCCAGCAGAGATAATCCACTAGCGGGAGGGTCCGGGGAGCTGTTTTTT.

Only one count was recorded for this clone. The chain couples TRBV27 to TRBJ1-5; weak D call: TRBD1 (6 bases). Germline V lookup: CDR1 MNHEY, CDR2 SMNVEV (reference sequence). The V and J ends lost 4 bases and 5 bases respectively, with 12 bases between them. This CDR3 region has 14 residues. In DNA, the CDR3 is TGTGCCAGCAGTTCCTACAGGGTCGATCAGCCCCAGCATTTT. Its translation is CASSSYRVDQPQHF.

This sequence joins TRBV28 and TRBJ2-2, with D perhaps matching TRBD2 (6 bases). The ends were cut back, 5 bases at V and 1 base at J, with 17 bases in the middle. This CDR3 region has 17 residues. The V gene's germline CDR1 is MDHEN and CDR2 SYDVKM. CDR3 sequence: CASSIHRRGLNTGELFF. In DNA, the CDR3 is TGTGCCAGCAGTATACACCGGAGGGGATTGAACACCGGGGAGCTGTTTTTT.

The J gene is TRBJ2-7, the V gene TRBV7-2, with D maybe TRBD1 (6 bases). The CDR3 sequence is 14 residues long. CDR1 is SGHTA and CDR2 is FQGNSA in the germline V gene. V was clipped by 0 bases and J by 3 bases, with 9 bases between them. CDR3 sequence reads: CASSLAGAIYEQYF. The CDR3 DNA reads as TGTGCCAGCAGCTTAGCGGGGGCTATCTACGAGCAGTACTTC. Looking up the rest from reference TRBV7-2 and TRBJ2-7 gives the full variable domain: GAGVSQSPSNKVTEKGKDVELRCDPISGHTALYWYRQSLGQGLEFLIYFQGNSAPDKSGLPSDRFSAERTGGSVSTLTIQRTQQEDSAVYLCASSLAGAIYEQYFGPGTRLTVT.

The chain recombines TRBV5-6 with TRBJ1-1, with D uncertain. Germline CDR1 and CDR2: SGHDT and YYEEEE. This CDR3 spans 13 amino acids. V lost 4 bases to trimming and J lost 8 bases, with 15 bases between them. CDR3 sequence: CASSDLVASEAFF. The CDR3 region has the DNA TGTGCCAGCAGCGACCTAGTAGCGTCAGAAGCTTTCTTT.

V gene TRBV7-2 combines with J gene TRBJ2-3, with D tentatively TRBD1 (5 bases). CDR3 length equals 18 residues. Deletions cut 2 bases from V and 2 bases from J, with 20 bases between. Germline lookup yields CDR1 SGHTA and CDR2 FQGNSA. CDR3 DNA sequence: TGTGCCAGCAGCTTACGGTGGCAGTTCAGGGAATACACAGATACGCAGTATTTT. This translates into CASSLRWQFREYTDTQYF.

CDR3 loop: CASSIRQAPGGYTF. As DNA, the CDR3 is TGTGCCAGTAGTATCCGACAGGCCCCGGGTGGCTACACCTTC. The V gene is TRBV19, the J gene TRBJ1-2; TRBD1 might be the D (6 bases). Trimming took 3 bases from V and 7 from J, leaving 15 bases between them. Per germline, CDR1 LNHDA and CDR2 SQIVND (reference sequence). This CDR3 contains 14 residues.

Of note for this clone: The sample carries other DNA sequences with the same CDR3. This chain joins TRBV9 and TRBJ2-3, with 8 bases that match TRBD2. CDR1 and CDR2 (germline): SGDLS, YYNGEE. J was trimmed by 4 bases and V by 0 bases; bases with no gene match: 1. The CDR3 contains 14 residues. The CDR3 nucleotides read TGTGCCAGCAGCGTAGCGGGAGGGCCAGATACGCAGTATTTT. It yields the protein CASSVAGGPDTQYF.